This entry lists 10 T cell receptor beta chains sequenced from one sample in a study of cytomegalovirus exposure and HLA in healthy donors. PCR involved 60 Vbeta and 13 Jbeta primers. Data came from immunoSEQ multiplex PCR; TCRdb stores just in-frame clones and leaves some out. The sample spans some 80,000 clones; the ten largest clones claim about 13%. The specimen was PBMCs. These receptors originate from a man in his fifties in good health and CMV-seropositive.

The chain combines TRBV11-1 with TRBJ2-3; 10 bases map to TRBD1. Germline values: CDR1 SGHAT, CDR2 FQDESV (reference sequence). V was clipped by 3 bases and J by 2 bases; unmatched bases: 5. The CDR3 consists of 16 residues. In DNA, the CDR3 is TGTGCCAGCAGCTTCGGACAGGGGGTCCCCACAGATACGCAGTATTTT. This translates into CASSFGQGVPTDTQYF.

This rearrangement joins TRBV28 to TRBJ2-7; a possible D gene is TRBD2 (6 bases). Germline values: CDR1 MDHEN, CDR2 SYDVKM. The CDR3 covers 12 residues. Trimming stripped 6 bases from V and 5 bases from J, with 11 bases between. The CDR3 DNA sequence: TGTGCCAGCAGGGCCCCTAGCGACGAGCAGTACGTC. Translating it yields CASRAPSDEQYV.

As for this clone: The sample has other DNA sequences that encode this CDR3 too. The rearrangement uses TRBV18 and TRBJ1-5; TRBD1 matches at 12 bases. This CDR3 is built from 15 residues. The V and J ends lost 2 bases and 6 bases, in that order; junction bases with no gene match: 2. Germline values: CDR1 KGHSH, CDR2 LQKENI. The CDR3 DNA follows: TGTGCCAGCTCACCAGGGACAGGGGGCACTCAGCCCCAGCATTTT. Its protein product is CASSPGTGGTQPQHF.

The CDR3 sequence is CASRGLAGVQSYEQYF. The CDR3 DNA follows: TGTGCCAGCAGGGGACTAGCGGGAGTCCAGTCCTACGAGCAGTACTTC. V and J are TRBV2 and TRBJ2-5; 14 nucleotides align to TRBD2. TRBJ2-7 matches the DNA end more closely, so the J call is doubtful. This CDR3 contains 16 residues. Germline V gives CDR1 SNHLY, CDR2 FYNNEI.

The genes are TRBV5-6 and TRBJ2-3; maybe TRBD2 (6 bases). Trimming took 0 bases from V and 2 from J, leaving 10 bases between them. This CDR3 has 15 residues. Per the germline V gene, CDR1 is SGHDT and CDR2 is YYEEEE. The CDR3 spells CASSLAGASTDTQYF. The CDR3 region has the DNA TGTGCCAGCAGCTTGGCGGGAGCTTCCACAGATACGCAGTATTTT.

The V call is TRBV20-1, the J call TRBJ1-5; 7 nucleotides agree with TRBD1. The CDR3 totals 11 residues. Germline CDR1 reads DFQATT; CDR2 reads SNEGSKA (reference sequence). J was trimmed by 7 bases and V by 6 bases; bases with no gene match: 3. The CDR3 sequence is CSAGGEQPQHF. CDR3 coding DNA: TGCAGTGCAGGGGGCGAACAGCCCCAGCATTTT.

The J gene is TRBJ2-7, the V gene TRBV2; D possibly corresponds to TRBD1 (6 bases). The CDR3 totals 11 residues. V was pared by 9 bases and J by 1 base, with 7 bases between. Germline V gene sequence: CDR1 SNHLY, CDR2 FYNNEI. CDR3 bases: TGTGCCAGTGGACAGTCCTACGAGCAGTACTTC. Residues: CASGQSYEQYF.

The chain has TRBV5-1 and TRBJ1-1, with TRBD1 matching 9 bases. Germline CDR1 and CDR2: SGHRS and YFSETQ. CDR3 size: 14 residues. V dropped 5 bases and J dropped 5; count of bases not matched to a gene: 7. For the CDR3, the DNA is TGCGCCAGCAGAACAGGGGGCGCGGGGACTGAAGCTTTCTTT. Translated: CASRTGGAGTEAFF.

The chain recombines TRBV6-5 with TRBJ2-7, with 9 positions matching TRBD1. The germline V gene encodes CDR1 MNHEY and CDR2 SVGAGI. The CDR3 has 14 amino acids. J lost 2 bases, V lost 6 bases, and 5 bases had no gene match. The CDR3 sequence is CASRDRGTAYEQYV. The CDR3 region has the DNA TGTGCCAGCAGGGACAGGGGTACTGCCTACGAGCAGTACGTC.

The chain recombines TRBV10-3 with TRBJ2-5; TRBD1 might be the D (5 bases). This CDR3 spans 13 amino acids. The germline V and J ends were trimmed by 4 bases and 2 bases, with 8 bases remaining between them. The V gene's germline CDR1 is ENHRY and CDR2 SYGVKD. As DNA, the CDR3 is TGTGCCATCAGTGGGACATTACAAGAGACCCAGTACTTC. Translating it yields CAISGTLQETQYF.